This TCR beta chain stems from a study of blood T cell repertoires in COVID-19. Study-level background: The analysed material was cDNA or gDNA that came from T cells, B-cell-depleted T cells, or PBMCs.

The CDR3 contains 14 residues. CDR1 and CDR2 from the germline V gene are SGHDT and YYEEEE. Trimming cost V 5 bases and J 6 bases; bases outside gene matches: 3. Produced via immunoSEQ multiplex PCR; TCRdb's table is partial and in-frame only. The sample shows some 180,000 clones, more than 80% of them seen only once. Seattle's enrolled individuals joined amid active infection and were then monitored longitudinally. The sample taken for sequencing was peripheral blood. This rearrangement joins TRBV5-6 to TRBJ2-1; 12 bases match TRBD2. The origin of this receptor is a woman older than 75 with COVID-19, enrolled during active disease. The CDR3 spells CASSGLAGSNEQFF. The CDR3 bases are TGTGCCAGCAGTGGACTAGCGGGGTCCAATGAGCAGTTCTTC.